Listed here is a single T cell receptor beta chain. Its antigen is currently unknown. The PCR contained 60 Vbeta and 13 Jbeta primers. Generated by immunoSEQ multiplex PCR, the TCRdb table keeps only in-frame clones and is missing some. The sample shows 95,000 to 150,000 clones, about 68% of them seen only once. The source of the sample is a study of cytomegalovirus exposure and HLA in healthy donors. Study observations and caveats: Testing in vitro showed three CMV-associated chains specific for CMV antigens. Per a prior analysis, the majority of TCR beta V segments were productive roughly 90% or roughly 30% of the time. V- and J-gene trimming of TCR beta was linked (in a later analysis) to a missense DCLRE1C variant.

Germline V CDR1 and CDR2: LNHDA, SQIVND (reference sequence). Trimming shortened V by 2 bases and J by 0 bases, and 10 bases separated the two germline ends. This CDR3 comprises 15 residues. The sequenced material came from PBMCs. The sequence came from a man aged 40-49 years in good health and CMV-seropositive. The chain uses TRBV19 and TRBJ1-1; TRBD1 might be the D (6 bases). The CDR3 loop reads CASSILGQLNTEAFF. The CDR3 DNA is TGTGCCAGTAGTATACTCGGACAGCTGAACACTGAAGCTTTCTTT.